The 22 T cell receptor beta chains below all came from one sample that was sequenced in a study of lymphopenia after photon versus proton radiotherapy. Repertoires were generated with immunoSEQ multiplex PCR, while TCRdb's copy carries only in-frame clones and drops some. The data show about 83,000 clones, more than 70% seen once. The sequencing used peripheral blood, collected from a patient treated with proton-based radiotherapy. These receptors all stem from a man between 60 and 75 years old with pancreatic cancer.

This chain connects TRBV28 to TRBJ2-3; 11 positions match TRBD2. CDR3 length: 15 residues. With 3 bases clipped from V and 8 bases from J, the junction kept 7 bases outside the gene matches. Looked up from germline, CDR1 is MDHEN and CDR2 is SYDVKM. CDR3 residues: CASSFSTSGRGTQYF. CDR3 sequence (DNA): TGTGCCAGCAGTTTCAGCACTAGCGGGAGAGGTACGCAGTATTTT.

V is TRBV20-1 and J is TRBJ2-1; 10 nucleotides line up with TRBD2. Trimming at V came to 6 bases and at J to 11 bases, leaving 4 bases not matched to a gene. This CDR3 region has 11 residues. The germline gives CDR1 DFQATT, CDR2 SNEGSKA (reference sequence). This CDR3 is CSAWTSGKQFF. The CDR3 nucleotides are TGCAGTGCGTGGACTAGCGGTAAGCAGTTCTTC.

The chain recombines TRBV28 with TRBJ2-7; no clear D. The V and J ends lost 1 base and 5 bases respectively, with 12 bases between them. The V gene's germline CDR1 is MDHEN and CDR2 SYDVKM. The CDR3 contains 14 residues. CDR3 coding DNA: TGTGCCAGCAGTTTATCGGCAGGTCTCCACGAGCAGTACTTC. Its translation: CASSLSAGLHEQYF.

The chain recombines TRBV28 with TRBJ2-5, with TRBD1 as a possible D gene (6 bases). V was shortened by 2 bases and J by 2 bases, with 9 bases between the two germline ends. The length of the CDR3 is 14 residues. Germline CDR1 and CDR2: MDHEN and SYDVKM. As DNA, the CDR3 is TGTGCCAGCAGTTTAGCCACAGGGCAAGAGACCCAGTACTTC. Its translation: CASSLATGQETQYF.

The genes are TRBV19 and TRBJ2-2, with no clear D. The CDR3 sequence is 17 residues long. CDR1 and CDR2 (germline): LNHDA, SQIVND (reference sequence). Trimming removed 4 bases from V and 0 bases from J, with 15 bases in between. The CDR3 bases are TGTGCCAGTAGTAGGGTACAGACTTCCGCGAACACCGGGGAGCTGTTTTTT. As protein: CASSRVQTSANTGELFF.

This clone was picked up one time. V gene TRBV29-1 combines with J gene TRBJ1-1; D is undetermined. From germline, CDR1 is SQVTM and CDR2 ANQGSEA. The CDR3 runs 10 residues. Trimming pared 5 bases from V and 6 bases from J, leaving 7 bases between. The CDR3 DNA reads as TGCAGCGTTCCTACTCCTGAAGCTTTCTTT. This translates into CSVPTPEAFF.

The genes are TRBV4-3 and TRBJ2-1, with TRBD1 identical over 9 bases. CDR1 is LGHNA and CDR2 is YSLEER in the germline V gene. CDR3 length equals 18 residues. Trimming took 0 bases from V and 3 from J; bases not matched to a gene: 9. The CDR3 coding sequence is TGCGCCAGCAGCCAAGAAGGGACAGGGAAGTTGGTCTACAATGAGCAGTTCTTC. Translation gives CASSQEGTGKLVYNEQFF.

The chain links TRBV5-1 to TRBJ1-1; 7 nucleotides line up with TRBD1. Trimming took 0 bases from V and 1 from J; bases not matched to a gene: 0. CDR1 is SGHRS and CDR2 is YFSETQ in the germline V gene. The CDR3 consists of 14 residues. This CDR3 is CASSLGDRNTEAFF. As DNA, the CDR3 is TGCGCCAGCAGCTTGGGGGACAGGAACACTGAAGCTTTCTTT. The full variable domain, completed using reference TRBV5-1 and TRBJ1-1, is KAGVTQTPRYLIKTRGQQVTLSCSPISGHRSVSWYQQTPGQGLQFLFEYFSETQRNKGNFPGRFSGRQFSNSRSEMNVSTLELGDSALYLCASSLGDRNTEAFFGQGTRLTVV.

In nucleotides, the CDR3 is TGTGCCAGCAGCTTAGCGCTCGGCGCTAGCCACAATGAGCAGTTCTTC. This encodes CASSLALGASHNEQFF. The chain recombines TRBV7-9 with TRBJ2-1, with D perhaps matching TRBD2 (5 bases). CDR3 length: 16 amino acids. Trimming shortened V by 0 bases and J by 5 bases, and 14 bases separated the two germline ends. Germline-derived CDR1 and CDR2 are SEHNR and FQNEAQ (reference sequence). Full variable domain (remainder filled in from reference TRBV7-9 and TRBJ2-1): DTGVSQNPRHKITKRGQNVTFRCDPISEHNRLYWYRQTLGQGPEFLTYFQNEAQLEKSRLLSDRFSAERPKGSFSTLEIQRTEQGDSAMYLCASSLALGASHNEQFFGPGTRLTVL.

The chain combines TRBV6-5 with TRBJ2-1; D is possibly TRBD1 (5 bases). CDR1 is MNHEY, CDR2 SVGAGI, per germline. CDR3 length equals 15 residues. Deletions cut 6 bases from V and 6 bases from J, with 18 bases between. For the CDR3, the DNA is TGTGCCAGCAGCCGACAGCCCACCATATCCAATGAGCAGTTCTTC. Protein sequence: CASSRQPTISNEQFF.

This chain connects TRBV7-9 to TRBJ2-5; unclear D gene. V was trimmed by 1 base and J by 13 bases, leaving 7 bases between them. Germline assignment: CDR1 SEHNR and CDR2 FQNEAQ (reference sequence). This CDR3 is 10 amino acids long. The DNA of the CDR3 is TGTGCCAGCAGCTTAGAGTTGCTGTACTTC. Its protein product is CASSLELLYF.

The chain employs TRBV7-9 and TRBJ1-1; 11 nucleotides match TRBD1. From germline, CDR1 is SEHNR and CDR2 FQNEAQ (reference sequence). V gave up 3 bases and J gave up 7 bases; unmatched junction bases: 10. CDR3 length equals 16 residues. The CDR3 loop reads CASSFTPGQGGFEAFF. The CDR3 DNA reads as TGTGCCAGCAGCTTTACACCGGGACAGGGGGGATTTGAAGCTTTCTTT.

The chain is built from TRBV28 and TRBJ2-5; TRBD2 matches at 9 bases. V dropped 6 bases and J dropped 5; count of bases not matched to a gene: 10. CDR3 length: 15 residues. Germline CDR1 is MDHEN and CDR2 is SYDVKM. In DNA form, the CDR3 reads TGTGCCAGCAGCGTGCGGGGGGGTGTCTGGGAGACCCAGTACTTC. Its translation: CASSVRGGVWETQYF.

The V and J genes are TRBV2 and TRBJ1-4; D not certain. The V end lost 7 bases, the J end lost 3 bases, and 12 bases lay between the germline ends. CDR3 size: 14 residues. Germline V gene sequence: CDR1 SNHLY, CDR2 FYNNEI. As DNA, the CDR3 is TGTGCCAGCAAGAGGGATTCGTCTAATGAAAAACTGTTTTTT. Translating it yields CASKRDSSNEKLFF. Using reference TRBV2 and TRBJ1-4 for the parts outside the CDR3, the full variable domain is EPEVTQTPSHQVTQMGQEVILRCVPISNHLYFYWYRQILGQKVEFLVSFYNNEISEKSEIFDDQFSVERPDGSNFTLKIRSTKLEDSAMYFCASKRDSSNEKLFFGSGTQLSVL.

The rearrangement links TRBV7-8 to TRBJ2-1; TRBD2 matches 10 bases. The CDR3 has 15 amino acids. With 2 bases clipped from V and 9 bases from J, the junction kept 7 bases outside the gene matches. Germline assignment: CDR1 SGHVS and CDR2 FQNEAQ. This CDR3 reads CASSLHGTSVTEQFF. CDR3 DNA: TGTGCCAGCAGCTTACACGGGACTAGCGTCACTGAGCAGTTCTTC.

This clone was recorded once. The chain combines TRBV6-5 with TRBJ2-7, with 13 bases lining up with TRBD2. Germline lookup yields CDR1 MNHEY and CDR2 SVGAGI. The CDR3 has 13 amino acids. The trim removed 6 bases at V and 6 bases at J, leaving 2 bases unmatched. CDR3: CASRRLAGGEQYF. The DNA of the CDR3 is TGTGCCAGCAGACGACTAGCGGGAGGCGAGCAGTACTTC.

The gene calls are TRBV5-6 and TRBJ2-5; D is perhaps TRBD1 or TRBD2 (6 bases each). CDR1 SGHDT and CDR2 YYEEEE come from the germline V gene. CDR3 size: 15 residues. V lost 6 bases and J lost 6, with 21 bases in between. The CDR3 nucleotides read TGTGCCAGCACCCCCGGCGGAGGGGGGTGGAAGACCCAGTACTTC. Encoded protein: CASTPGGGGWKTQYF.

The chain joins TRBV7-3 to TRBJ2-1, with TRBD2 identical over 9 bases. This CDR3 has 15 residues. The germline CDR1 and CDR2 sequences are SGHTA and FQGTGA. The V and J ends lost 0 bases and 6 bases, in that order; junction bases with no gene match: 3. The CDR3 DNA reads as TGTGCCAGCAGCTTAACTAGCGGGAGTATCAATGAGCAGTTCTTC. This encodes CASSLTSGSINEQFF.

CDR3 nucleotides: TGTGCCAGCCCGGGGGGCTTCAATCAGCCCCAGCATTTT. As protein: CASPGGFNQPQHF. The chain has TRBV27 and TRBJ1-5; possible D gene TRBD1, 6 bases. Germline CDR1 reads MNHEY; CDR2 reads SMNVEV (reference sequence). V dropped 8 bases and J dropped 3 bases, with 11 bases sitting between them. This CDR3 comprises 13 residues.

This clone appeared once. V and J are TRBV7-2 and TRBJ2-2; D possibly corresponds to TRBD2 (6 bases). This CDR3 contains 16 residues. Deletions cut 0 bases from V and 4 bases from J, with 12 bases between. The germline gives CDR1 SGHTA, CDR2 FQGNSA. This chain's CDR3 is CASSLAGGLGTGELFF. The CDR3 nucleotides read TGTGCCAGCAGCTTAGCTGGAGGGTTGGGCACCGGGGAGCTGTTTTTT.

The V and J genes are TRBV6-1 and TRBJ1-1; D ambiguous. CDR3 length equals 13 residues. The ends were cut back, 0 bases at V and 4 bases at J, with 6 bases in the middle. The V gene's germline CDR1 is MNHNS and CDR2 SASEGT. The DNA of the CDR3 is TGTGCCAGCAGTGAAGCGCTCAGCACTGAAGCTTTCTTT. Amino acid sequence: CASSEALSTEAFF.

The chain has TRBV7-3 and TRBJ2-3, with D unresolved. Per germline, CDR1 SGHTA and CDR2 FQGTGA. Trimming cost V 3 bases and J 4 bases, with 11 bases left between them. This CDR3 comprises 14 residues. CDR3 in amino acids: CASSLQYPADTQYF. The CDR3 DNA follows: TGTGCCAGCAGCTTGCAATACCCGGCAGATACGCAGTATTTT.